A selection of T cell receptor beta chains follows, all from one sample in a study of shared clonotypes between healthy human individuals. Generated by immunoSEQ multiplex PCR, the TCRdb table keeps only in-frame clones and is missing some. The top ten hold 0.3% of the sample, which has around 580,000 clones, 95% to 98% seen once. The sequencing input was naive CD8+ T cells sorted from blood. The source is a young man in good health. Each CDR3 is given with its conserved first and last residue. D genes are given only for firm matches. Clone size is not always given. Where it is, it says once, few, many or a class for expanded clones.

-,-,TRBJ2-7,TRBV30,TGTGCCTGGAGTGTCTCGGACAGTACTCAGTACTTC,CAWSVSDSTQYF
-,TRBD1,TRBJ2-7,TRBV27,TGTGCCAGCAGCCTGGGACAGCGCTCCTACGAGCAGTACTTC,CASSLGQRSYEQYF
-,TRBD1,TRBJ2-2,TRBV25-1,TGTGCCAGCAGTCGCCAGGGGGCGGCCGGGGAGCTGTTTTTT,CASSRQGAAGELFF
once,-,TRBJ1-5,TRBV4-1,TGCGCCAGCAGCCAAGAAAGAGGGACCTTCAATCAGCCCCAGCATTTT,CASSQERGTFNQPQHF
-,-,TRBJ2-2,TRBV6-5,TGTGCCAGCAGTTACTCGCACAGAACCACCGGGGAGCTGTTTTTT,CASSYSHRTTGELFF
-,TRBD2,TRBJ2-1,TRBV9,TGTGCCAGCAGCGTGAGGAGAGCGGGAGGGCCCAATGAGCAGTTCTTC,CASSVRRAGGPNEQFF
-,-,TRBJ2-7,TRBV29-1,TGCAGCGTCGCATCTGCGGTTAAGTACTTC,CSVASAVKYF
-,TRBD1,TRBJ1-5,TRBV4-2,TGTGCCAGCAGCCAAGGAGGTGGGACAGGGGGATATAGCAATCAGCCCCAGCATTTT,CASSQGGGTGGYSNQPQHF
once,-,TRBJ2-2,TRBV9,TGTGCCAGCAGCGTTAACGGGGAGCTGTTTTTT,CASSVNGELFF
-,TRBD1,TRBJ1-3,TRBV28,TGTGCCAGCAGATATAGACAGGGGGCGGCTGGAAACACCATATATTTT,CASRYRQGAAGNTIYF
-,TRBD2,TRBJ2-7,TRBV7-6,TGTGCCAGCAGCCCCCCGGGGACTAGCGGGAGACAGTACTTC,CASSPPGTSGRQYF
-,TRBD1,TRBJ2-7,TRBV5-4,TGTGCCAGCAGCTTGGAACAGGGGGTCTCCTACGAGCAGTACTTC,CASSLEQGVSYEQYF
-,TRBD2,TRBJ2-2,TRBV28,TGTGCCAGCAGTTCCGCCGGGACTAGCCCCACCGGGGAGCTGTTTTTT,CASSSAGTSPTGELFF
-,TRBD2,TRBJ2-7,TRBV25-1,TGTGCCAGCAGGAGGGAGCGGGAGACCTACGAGCAGTACTTC,CASRRERETYEQYF
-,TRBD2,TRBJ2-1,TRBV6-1,TGTGCCAGCAGTGATTTTGCACTAGCGGCGGACTACAATGAGCAGTTCTTC,CASSDFALAADYNEQFF
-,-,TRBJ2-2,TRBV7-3,TGTGCCAGCAGCCCTTTCTGGGACACCGGGGAGCTGTTTTTT,CASSPFWDTGELFF
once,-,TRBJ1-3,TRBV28,TGTGCCAGCACCTATGTCGAAAACACCATATATTTT,CASTYVENTIYF
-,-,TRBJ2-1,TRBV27,TGTGCCAGCAGTTTCAACAGCGGAGAGTGGTTCTTC,CASSFNSGEWFF
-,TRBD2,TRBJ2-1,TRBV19,TGTGCCAGTAGAATGATCGAGACTAGCGGGTTCAATGAGCAGTTCTTC,CASRMIETSGFNEQFF
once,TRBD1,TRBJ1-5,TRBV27,TGTGCCAGCAGCCAGACAGGGTTCGGGAATCAGCCCCAGCATTTT,CASSQTGFGNQPQHF
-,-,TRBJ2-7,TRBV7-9,TGTGCCAGCAGCTTCGGGTCTTACGAGCAGTACTTC,CASSFGSYEQYF
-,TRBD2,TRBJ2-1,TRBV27,TGTGCCAGCAGTTCTAGCGGGAGGTATGAGCAGTTCTTC,CASSSSGRYEQFF
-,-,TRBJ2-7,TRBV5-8,TGTGCCAGCGAGCTACGTCCTCCTCCCGAGCAGTACTTC,CASELRPPPEQYF
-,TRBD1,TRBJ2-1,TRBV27,TGTGCCAGCAGTTTTTTGCGGACAGGGGGCAATGAGCAGTTCTTC,CASSFLRTGGNEQFF
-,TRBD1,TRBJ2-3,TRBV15,TGTGCCACCTTGCGGCAGGGGGCCGTGAGAGATACGCAGTATTTT,CATLRQGAVRDTQYF
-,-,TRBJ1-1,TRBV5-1,TGCGCCAGCAGCTTGGGTAGGGTAGGGAACACTGAAGCTTTCTTT,CASSLGRVGNTEAFF